This is a list of T cell receptor beta chains from one sample in a study of OX40 agonist ivuxolimab in advanced cancers. Here immunoSEQ multiplex PCR was the method, and the copy in TCRdb shows in-frame clones only, minus some. The table records 75,000 or so clones, more than 70% of them present only once. Material: CD4+ or CD8+ T cells sorted from blood, obtained in a trial of the OX40 agonist ivuxolimab. Every receptor here comes from an adult with an advanced solid tumor such as melanoma, head and neck, liver or kidney cancer. Each CDR3 is given with its conserved first and last residue. The D gene is left open where the match is weak. Clone size is not always given. Where it is, it says once, few, many or a class for expanded clones.

J gene,D gene,V gene,clone size,CDR3 protein,CDR3 DNA
TRBJ2-7,NA,TRBV11-2,NA,CASSQLQGGYEQYF,TGTGCCAGCAGCCAACTCCAGGGGGGTTACGAGCAGTACTTC
TRBJ2-1,NA,TRBV30,few,CAWSVLGSLTYNEQFF,TGTGCCTGGAGTGTACTTGGCAGCCTCACCTACAATGAGCAGTTCTTC
TRBJ2-1,TRBD2,TRBV27,NA,CASSLSRLAGGPGYNEQFF,TGTGCCAGCAGTTTATCACGGCTAGCGGGAGGGCCCGGCTACAATGAGCAGTTCTTC
TRBJ1-2,NA,TRBV6-1,NA,CASSEGRGGSGYTF,TGTGCCAGCAGTGAAGGCAGAGGAGGATCTGGCTACACCTTC
TRBJ2-3,NA,TRBV6-6,NA,CASRLDGTDTQYF,TGTGCCAGCAGACTGGACGGAACAGATACGCAGTATTTT
TRBJ1-5,NA,TRBV11-2,NA,CASSLENNQPQHF,TGTGCCAGCAGCTTAGAAAATAATCAGCCCCAGCATTTT
TRBJ2-2,TRBD1,TRBV7-2,NA,CASSSQGYVAGELFF,TGTGCCAGCAGCTCACAGGGGTACGTGGCCGGGGAGCTGTTTTTT
TRBJ2-2,TRBD2,TRBV27,once,CASSSSLAGGWTGELFF,TGTGCCAGCAGTTCCTCACTAGCGGGAGGGTGGACCGGGGAGCTGTTTTTT
TRBJ1-6,NA,TRBV6-6,NA,CASSTPGINSPLHF,TGTGCCAGCAGTACCCCGGGAATTAATTCACCCCTCCACTTT
TRBJ1-3,NA,TRBV12-1,NA,CASSFSGTENTIYF,TGTGCCAGCAGCTTTTCAGGGACAGAAAACACCATATATTTT
TRBJ2-5,NA,TRBV11-2,once,CASSLEALTRETQYF,TGTGCCAGCAGCTTAGAAGCACTTACACGAGAGACCCAGTACTTC
TRBJ2-5,TRBD1,TRBV19,NA,CASSHPGQGETQYF,TGTGCCAGTAGCCACCCGGGACAGGGGGAGACCCAGTACTTC
TRBJ2-7,TRBD1,TRBV7-9,NA,CASSLGQGVLYEQYF,TGTGCCAGCAGCTTAGGACAGGGGGTACTCTACGAGCAGTACTTC
TRBJ2-7,NA,TRBV27,NA,CASSLHSGFGYEQYF,TGTGCCAGCAGTTTGCATTCAGGGTTTGGGTACGAGCAGTACTTC
TRBJ2-5,NA,TRBV5-8,NA,CASSPGRGTLSETQYF,TGTGCCAGCAGCCCCGGACGTGGGACGCTTAGTGAGACCCAGTACTTC
TRBJ2-7,TRBD2,TRBV5-6,NA,CASSLAGGSYEQYF,TGTGCCAGCAGCCTAGCGGGGGGGAGCTACGAGCAGTACTTC
TRBJ2-5,NA,TRBV4-2,NA,CASSPPGQETQYF,TGTGCCAGCAGCCCACCTGGACAAGAGACCCAGTACTTC
TRBJ2-2,NA,TRBV7-9,NA,CASSLGTSGTGELFF,TGTGCCAGCAGCTTAGGGACTTCGGGCACCGGGGAGCTGTTTTTT
TRBJ1-3,TRBD1,TRBV7-2,NA,CASTDRGQGAYGNTIYF,TGTGCCAGCACCGATAGGGGACAGGGGGCCTACGGAAACACCATATATTTT
TRBJ1-6,TRBD1,TRBV28,once,CASSLYRGDFNSPLHF,TGTGCCAGCAGTTTATACAGGGGGGATTTTAATTCACCCCTCCACTTT
TRBJ1-1,NA,TRBV4-3,NA,CASSNRIRGSEAFF,TGCGCCAGCAGCAATCGGATCAGGGGTTCTGAAGCTTTCTTT
TRBJ2-1,NA,TRBV7-2,NA,CASSLLGSSYNEQFF,TGTGCCAGCAGCTTATTGGGCAGCTCCTACAATGAGCAGTTCTTC
TRBJ2-5,NA,TRBV18,NA,CASSSPRGVQETQYF,TGTGCCAGCTCCTCTCCTAGGGGGGTACAAGAGACCCAGTACTTC
TRBJ2-7,NA,TRBV2,NA,CASSEGGYLRPRTYEQYF,TGTGCCAGCAGTGAAGGCGGGTATTTGAGACCGAGAACCTACGAGCAGTACTTC
TRBJ1-3,NA,TRBV14,NA,CASSHRSGGSGNTIYF,TGTGCCAGCAGCCACAGATCGGGGGGCTCTGGAAACACCATATATTTT
TRBJ1-3,NA,TRBV6-6,NA,CASSYSSGNTIYF,TGTGCCAGCAGTTACAGCTCTGGAAACACCATATATTTT
TRBJ2-7,TRBD2,TRBV29-1,NA,CSVQTSGRAYEQYF,TGCAGCGTCCAAACTAGCGGGAGAGCCTACGAGCAGTACTTC
TRBJ2-1,TRBD2,TRBV29-1,NA,CSVGLAGGLSHEQFF,TGCAGCGTCGGACTAGCGGGAGGATTGTCCCATGAGCAGTTCTTC
TRBJ1-1,NA,TRBV27,NA,CASSFYGGPEAFF,TGTGCCAGCAGTTTTTACGGGGGTCCTGAAGCTTTCTTT
TRBJ2-7,NA,TRBV9,NA,CASSETGTARAEQYF,TGTGCCAGCAGCGAGACCGGGACCGCAAGGGCCGAGCAGTACTTC
TRBJ2-1,NA,TRBV20-1,NA,CSARGDEQFF,TGCAGTGCTCGGGGCGATGAGCAGTTCTTC
TRBJ2-3,NA,TRBV23-1,once,CASSQSNPATADTQYF,TGCGCCAGCAGTCAATCGAACCCCGCCACGGCAGATACGCAGTATTTT
TRBJ2-3,TRBD2,TRBV7-2,NA,CASNLLAGNTDTQYF,TGTGCCAGCAACCTTCTAGCGGGGAACACAGATACGCAGTATTTT
TRBJ2-7,NA,TRBV27,NA,CASSRRGTDHYEQYF,TGTGCCAGCAGTCGACGGGGGACGGACCACTACGAGCAGTACTTC
TRBJ2-3,TRBD2,TRBV9,NA,CASSARGASTDTQYF,TGTGCCAGCAGCGCGCGGGGGGCAAGCACAGATACGCAGTATTTT
TRBJ2-2,NA,TRBV7-9,NA,CASSLLGQWGTGELFF,TGTGCCAGCAGCTTACTCGGACAGTGGGGGACCGGGGAGCTGTTTTTT
TRBJ2-7,NA,TRBV5-1,NA,CASSTGGGAAVFEQYF,TGCGCCAGCAGCACCGGAGGGGGGGCGGCCGTCTTCGAGCAGTACTTC
TRBJ2-7,TRBD2,TRBV10-3,NA,CAISESPGGYEQYF,TGTGCCATCAGTGAGTCACCGGGGGGGTACGAGCAGTACTTC